Listed below are T cell receptor beta chains from one sample, sequenced in a study of CD8 T cells in ankylosing spondylitis. TCRdb recomputed calls from the 5' RACE reads with MiXCR, one row per CDR3 protein. The table has roughly 180,000 distinct CDR3 sequences, more than 9% seen once; the top ten hold almost 30%. Sequenced input: blood, either unsorted or a sorted T cell fraction (not recorded which). The source of these receptors is a male donor with ankylosing spondylitis or in good health (not recorded which). Each CDR3 is given with its conserved first and last residue. The D gene is left open where the match is weak. Rows may omit the clone size; those that give it use once, few, many or a size class.

j_gene: TRBJ2-7; len: 12; d_gene: NA; abundance: few; v_gene: TRBV7-2; CDR3aa: CASSLISYEQYF; CDR3nt: TGTGCCAGCAGCTTGATCTCCTACGAGCAGTACTTC
j_gene: TRBJ2-3; len: 14; d_gene: NA; abundance: many; v_gene: TRBV10-3; CDR3aa: CAISGLSGTDTQYF; CDR3nt: TGTGCCATCAGTGGCCTTAGCGGCACAGATACGCAGTATTTT
j_gene: TRBJ2-3; len: 15; d_gene: NA; abundance: many; v_gene: TRBV11-2; CDR3aa: CASTVEAGMSDTQYF; CDR3nt: TGTGCCAGCACAGTGGAGGCGGGAATGTCAGATACGCAGTATTTT
j_gene: TRBJ2-1; len: 15; d_gene: TRBD2; abundance: many; v_gene: TRBV5-1; CDR3aa: CASSLRLALYNEQFF; CDR3nt: TGCGCCAGCAGCTTGCGACTAGCGCTCTACAATGAGCAGTTCTTC
j_gene: TRBJ1-3; len: 12; d_gene: NA; abundance: many; v_gene: TRBV3-1; CDR3aa: CAREGPGNTIYF; CDR3nt: TGTGCCCGTGAGGGGCCTGGAAACACCATATATTTT
j_gene: TRBJ1-5; len: 15; d_gene: NA; abundance: many; v_gene: TRBV20-1; CDR3aa: CSARDSWGEVQPQHF; CDR3nt: TGCAGTGCTAGAGACTCATGGGGGGAGGTTCAGCCCCAGCATTTT
j_gene: TRBJ1-1; len: 14; d_gene: TRBD1; abundance: few; v_gene: TRBV12-3/TRBV12-4; CDR3aa: CASSRTGGNTEAFF; CDR3nt: TGTGCCAGCAGTCGGACAGGGGGGAACACTGAAGCTTTCTTT
j_gene: TRBJ2-5; len: 11; d_gene: NA; abundance: many; v_gene: TRBV29-1; CDR3aa: CSVEVQETQYF; CDR3nt: TGCAGCGTTGAAGTACAAGAGACCCAGTACTTC
j_gene: TRBJ2-1; len: 17; d_gene: NA; abundance: NA; v_gene: TRBV27; CDR3aa: CASSLSSGTGLYNEQFF; CDR3nt: TGTGCCAGCAGTTTATCGTCGGGCACAGGGCTCTACAATGAGCAGTTCTTC
j_gene: TRBJ1-1; len: 14; d_gene: NA; abundance: NA; v_gene: TRBV29-1; CDR3aa: CSVAFRGRESEAFF; CDR3nt: TGCAGCGTGGCTTTCCGGGGCCGGGAGTCTGAAGCTTTCTTT
j_gene: TRBJ2-5; len: 14; d_gene: NA; abundance: many; v_gene: TRBV27; CDR3aa: CASSFQASMETQYF; CDR3nt: TGTGCCAGCAGTTTTCAGGCGTCAATGGAGACCCAGTACTTC
j_gene: TRBJ1-1; len: 14; d_gene: NA; abundance: few; v_gene: TRBV7-9; CDR3aa: CASSLGGRGDEAFF; CDR3nt: TGTGCCAGCAGCTTAGGCGGTCGGGGGGATGAAGCTTTCTTT
j_gene: TRBJ2-3; len: 17; d_gene: TRBD2; abundance: NA; v_gene: TRBV18; CDR3aa: CASSWSTSEFSTDTQYF; CDR3nt: TGTGCCAGCTCATGGTCCACTAGCGAGTTTAGCACAGATACGCAGTATTTT
j_gene: TRBJ1-1; len: 13; d_gene: NA; abundance: many; v_gene: TRBV25-1; CDR3aa: CASSVFLTSEAFF; CDR3nt: TGTGCCAGCAGTGTATTTTTAACATCTGAAGCTTTCTTT
j_gene: TRBJ2-2; len: 15; d_gene: NA; abundance: NA; v_gene: TRBV3-1; CDR3aa: CASSLRDTNTGELFF; CDR3nt: TGTGCCAGCAGCCTCCGGGACACGAACACCGGGGAGCTGTTTTTT
j_gene: TRBJ1-4; len: 15; d_gene: TRBD1; abundance: few; v_gene: TRBV6-5; CDR3aa: CASSYVGQGNEKLFF; CDR3nt: TGTGCCAGCAGTTACGTGGGACAGGGTAATGAAAAACTGTTTTTT
j_gene: TRBJ1-1; len: 14; d_gene: NA; abundance: NA; v_gene: TRBV5-1; CDR3aa: CASSPSGGDTEAFF; CDR3nt: TGCGCCAGCAGCCCCAGCGGGGGGGACACTGAAGCTTTCTTT
j_gene: TRBJ2-5; len: 15; d_gene: NA; abundance: NA; v_gene: TRBV7-2; CDR3aa: CASSLAKALQETQYF; CDR3nt: TGTGCCAGCAGCTTAGCTAAGGCTCTTCAAGAGACCCAGTACTTC
j_gene: TRBJ2-2; len: 14; d_gene: TRBD2; abundance: many; v_gene: TRBV5-1; CDR3aa: CASSPGTTLGELFF; CDR3nt: TGCGCCAGCAGCCCCGGGACTACCCTCGGGGAGCTGTTTTTT
j_gene: TRBJ2-1; len: 16; d_gene: TRBD2; abundance: NA; v_gene: TRBV29-1; CDR3aa: CSVEVGLAGGFDEQFF; CDR3nt: TGCAGCGTTGAAGTTGGACTAGCGGGAGGGTTCGATGAGCAGTTCTTC
j_gene: TRBJ1-1; len: 13; d_gene: NA; abundance: NA; v_gene: TRBV19; CDR3aa: CASKRPGDTEAFF; CDR3nt: TGTGCCAGCAAGCGCCCAGGGGACACTGAAGCTTTCTTT
j_gene: TRBJ1-2; len: 11; d_gene: NA; abundance: NA; v_gene: TRBV6-1; CDR3aa: CASRVGDGYTF; CDR3nt: TGTGCCAGCAGGGTCGGTGACGGCTACACCTTC
j_gene: TRBJ2-6; len: 14; d_gene: TRBD1; abundance: NA; v_gene: TRBV2; CDR3aa: CASKTGDGANVLTF; CDR3nt: TGTGCCAGCAAGACAGGGGACGGGGCCAACGTCCTGACTTTC
j_gene: TRBJ2-7; len: 14; d_gene: NA; abundance: many; v_gene: TRBV5-1; CDR3aa: CASSFLGQGYEQYF; CDR3nt: TGCGCCAGCAGCTTTCTGGGGCAAGGCTACGAGCAGTACTTC
j_gene: TRBJ2-2; len: 13; d_gene: NA; abundance: many; v_gene: TRBV7-9; CDR3aa: CASSPANTGELFF; CDR3nt: TGTGCCAGCAGTCCCGCCAACACCGGGGAGCTGTTTTTT
j_gene: TRBJ2-5; len: 17; d_gene: NA; abundance: few; v_gene: TRBV15; CDR3aa: CATSREVAAVGAATQYF; CDR3nt: TGTGCCACCAGCAGAGAAGTGGCAGCGGTAGGGGCCGCGACCCAGTACTTC
j_gene: TRBJ1-2; len: 15; d_gene: TRBD1; abundance: few; v_gene: TRBV12-3/TRBV12-4; CDR3aa: CASSLATGGGYGYTF; CDR3nt: TGTGCCAGCAGTTTAGCGACAGGGGGCGGCTATGGCTACACCTTC